This is a list of T cell receptor beta chains from one sample in a study of beta chain features in type 1 diabetes. The assay was immunoSEQ multiplex PCR, and TCRdb's table has in-frame clones only and misses some. The sample includes around 400,000 clones, 10% to 15% of them seen just once. Specimen: naive CD4+ T cells from blood. The source is a man between 18 and 29 years old in good health. CDR3s include the opening cysteine and the closing phenylalanine or tryptophan. D genes are given only for firm matches. Size is stated for part of the rows, as once, few or many counts, or as a class when the clone is expanded.

j_call d_call v_call clone_size cdr3_nt cdr3_aa
TRBJ2-2 TRBD2 TRBV5-4 . TGTGCCAGCAGCTCCGGGACTAGCGGCAGGACCGGGGAGCTGTTTTTT CASSSGTSGRTGELFF
TRBJ1-5 TRBD1 TRBV28 few TGTGCCAGCTCCCCACAGGGGGAGTTCAATCAGCCCCAGCATTTT CASSPQGEFNQPQHF
TRBJ2-7 . TRBV14 . TGTGCCAGCAGCCAAGGTGACGGGAGTAGCTACGAGCAGTACTTC CASSQGDGSSYEQYF
TRBJ1-1 TRBD1 TRBV18 . TGTGCCAGCTCACCGGGAATGACAGGGAAGTTGAACACTGAAGCTTTCTTT CASSPGMTGKLNTEAFF
TRBJ1-6 . TRBV7-6 few TGTGCCAGCAGCCCTTTGGACAGCAACAATAATTCACCCCTCCACTTT CASSPLDSNNNSPLHF
TRBJ2-1 . TRBV29-1 many TGCAGCGTTCCTGACACCGGATCCTACAATGAGCAGTTCTTC CSVPDTGSYNEQFF
TRBJ1-4 TRBD1 TRBV29-1 few TGCAGCGTTACGATCAGGGGGACTAATGAAAAACTGTTTTTT CSVTIRGTNEKLFF
TRBJ1-1 . TRBV4-3 few TGCGCCAGCAGCCAAGAAGGACTAGGCGGAACCACTGAAGCTTTCTTT CASSQEGLGGTTEAFF
TRBJ1-5 . TRBV4-3 few TGCGCCAGCAGCCAAGATCGAGGGCAGCCCCAGCATTTT CASSQDRGQPQHF
TRBJ2-1 TRBD1 TRBV12-5 . TGTGCTAGTGGTGAGGGACAGGGGGCCCGGGAGCAGTTCTTC CASGEGQGAREQFF
TRBJ1-6 . TRBV28 . TGTGCCAGCAGTTTACCGCAGGGGCATAATTCACCCCTCCACTTT CASSLPQGHNSPLHF
TRBJ1-1 . TRBV30 . TGTGCCTGGAGTGTACAAGGGGTGAACACTGAAGCTTTCTTT CAWSVQGVNTEAFF
TRBJ2-1 TRBD2 TRBV4-2 few TGTGCCAGCAGGGGGAGGCGGGGGGGGTACAATGAGCAGTTCTTC CASRGRRGGYNEQFF
TRBJ2-3 TRBD2 TRBV5-1 few TGCGCCAGCAGGGGGACTAGCGGAAGCACAGATACGCAGTATTTT CASRGTSGSTDTQYF
TRBJ2-1 . TRBV9 . TGTGCCAGCAGCCTAACTGGGGAGGGGGCGTATAGCGGGGACGGCAATGAGCAGTTCTTC CASSLTGEGAYSGDGNEQFF
TRBJ2-7 . TRBV9 few TGTGCCAGCAGCGTAGGCGGGACGGGAAGCTCCTACGAGCAGTACTTC CASSVGGTGSSYEQYF
TRBJ2-5 . TRBV7-2 few TGTGCCAGCAGCTTATCAGGGGCCAAGATGGCCCAGTACTTC CASSLSGAKMAQYF
TRBJ1-1 . TRBV6-1 few TGTGCCAGTGGGGCGCCTGAAGCTTTCTTT CASGAPEAFF
TRBJ2-1 TRBD1 TRBV9 . TGTGCCAGCAGCCAGGACAGGGGGCACTACAATGAGCAGTTCTTC CASSQDRGHYNEQFF
TRBJ1-1 . TRBV28 few TGTGCCAGCAGATCCGGGGGGAACACTGAAGCTTTCTTT CASRSGGNTEAFF
TRBJ2-1 . TRBV2 . TGTGCCAGCAGTGAACTAGCGATCCCTCAAGAGCAGTTCTTC CASSELAIPQEQFF
TRBJ1-4 . TRBV28 . TGTGCCAGCAGTCATCCGAAACTCGATGAAAAACTGTTTTTT CASSHPKLDEKLFF
TRBJ2-5 . TRBV5-1 few TGCGCCAGCAGCCCTAGACAGGTCCGCTCGTCGGAGACCCAGTACTTC CASSPRQVRSSETQYF
TRBJ1-2 . TRBV5-1 . TGCGCCAGCAGCGACCCGGGGGGGGTCTACACCTTC CASSDPGGVYTF
TRBJ1-5 TRBD1 TRBV28 . TGTGCCAGCAGTGAGAACAGGGGGCGTGATCAGCCCCAGCATTTT CASSENRGRDQPQHF
TRBJ2-7 . TRBV4-3 many TGCGCCAGCAGCCAAGAAGGACAGAGCCCCTACGAGCAGTACTTC CASSQEGQSPYEQYF